This T cell receptor (beta chain) was observed in a study of CD8+ T cells in alopecia areata. The CDR3 has 14 residues. Trimming took off 5 bases at V and 4 bases at J, with 13 bases between the two ends. Per the germline V gene, CDR1 is MDHEN and CDR2 is SYDVKM. Extracted RNA was reverse transcribed into cDNA, the sequencing template. This table comes from immunoSEQ multiplex PCR, and its TCRdb copy is limited to in-frame clones, with some not included. The table shows about 190,000 clones, with 50% to 60% occurring only once. Study-level findings and limits: Higher clonality was seen in lesional scalp than in normal scalp, especially in alopecia totalis/universalis. Possibly because of HLA-related factors, TCR sharing was less clear across patients than in mice.

This clone was detected many times. Its antigen is not identified. Stated treatment: oral pan-JAK inhibitor, 5-10 mg twice daily. The chain employs TRBV28 and TRBJ2-3; tentatively, D is TRBD2 (6 bases). The receptor comes from a human donor with alopecia areata. This sample comprised CD4+ T cells sorted from blood, obtained at week 4, from a patient treated with tofacitinib. The CDR3 spells CASSRRDFPDTQYF. The CDR3 DNA reads TGTGCCAGCAGTCGTCGGGACTTCCCAGATACGCAGTATTTT.